The following is a T cell receptor (beta chain) sequence with its context. This specimen comes from a study of OX40 agonist ivuxolimab in advanced cancers. This CDR3 contains 9 residues. V was clipped by 6 bases and J by 9 bases, with 4 bases between them. CDR1 SGDLS and CDR2 YYNGEE come from the germline V gene. Here immunoSEQ multiplex PCR was the method, and the copy in TCRdb shows in-frame clones only, minus some. The profile shows approximately 71,000 clones, 90% to 95% of them singletons. The sequence was collected from an adult with an advanced solid tumor such as melanoma, head and neck, liver or kidney cancer. Sequenced here: CD4+ or CD8+ T cells sorted from blood, sampled in a trial of the OX40 agonist ivuxolimab. The genes are TRBV9 and TRBJ1-5; D unclear. CDR3 sequence: CASIWPQHF. The CDR3 DNA reads TGTGCCAGCATCTGGCCCCAGCATTTT.